This TCR beta chain was captured by sequencing in a study of T cells in Graves' hyperthyroidism and ophthalmopathy. V shed 5 bases and J 13 bases; nucleotides not matched to a gene: 12. There are 14 residues in the CDR3. The germline V gene encodes CDR1 MDHEN and CDR2 SYDVKM. Researchers amplified the TCR beta CDR3 regions from RNA transcripts. Initially, a first-round RT-PCR of the TCR CDR3 employed the HTBI primer set. TCRdb itself ran the multiplex PCR reads through MiXCR, one entry per CDR3 protein. In the table there are 250,000 or so distinct CDR3 sequences, about 15% of which are singletons. This clonotype was picked up many times.

This clonotype was sampled from a woman aged 18-29 years with Graves' ophthalmopathy. The sample taken for sequencing was blood. V and J are TRBV28 and TRBJ2-5; 11 bases agree with TRBD1. The CDR3 reads CASSEGQGGPVGYF. CDR3 DNA: TGTGCCAGCAGTGAGGGACAGGGGGGTCCGGTAGGGTACTTC. The variable domain in full, with the rest retrieved from reference TRBV28 and TRBJ2-5, is DVKVTQSSRYLVKRTGEKVFLECVQDMDHENMFWYRQDPGLGLRLIYFSYDVKMKEKGDIPEGYSVSREKKERFSLILESASTNQTSMYLCASSEGQGGPVGYFGPGTRLLVL.